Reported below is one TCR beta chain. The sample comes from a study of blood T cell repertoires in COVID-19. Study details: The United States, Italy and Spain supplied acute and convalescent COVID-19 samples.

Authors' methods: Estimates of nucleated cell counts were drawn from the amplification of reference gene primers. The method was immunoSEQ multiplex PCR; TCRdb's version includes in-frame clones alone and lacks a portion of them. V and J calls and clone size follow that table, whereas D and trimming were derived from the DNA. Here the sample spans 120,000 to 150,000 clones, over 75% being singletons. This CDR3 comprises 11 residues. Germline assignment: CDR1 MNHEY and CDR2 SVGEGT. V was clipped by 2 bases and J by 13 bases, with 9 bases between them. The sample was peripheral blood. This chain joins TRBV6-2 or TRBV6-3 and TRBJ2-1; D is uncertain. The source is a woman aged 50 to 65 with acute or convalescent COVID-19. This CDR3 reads CASSYMGRQFF. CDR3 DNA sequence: TGTGCCAGCAGTTACATGGGCCGACAGTTCTTC.